The 16 T cell receptor beta chains in this list originate from one sample, sequenced in a study of T cell repertoires in cytomegalovirus infection. TCRdb reprocessed the reads via MiXCR and lists one record per CDR3 protein. Altogether 200,000 or so distinct CDR3 sequences are present, approximately 28% being singletons, with the ten largest covering 31%. The sequenced sample was PBMCs. The receptors shown here come from a human donor in good health (CMV status not recorded). Some clones in this sample may be carry-over from other donors' samples.

The V gene is TRBV7-2, the J gene TRBJ2-7; D is undetermined. V gave up 5 bases and J gave up 0 bases, with 11 bases separating them. The CDR3 consists of 14 residues. Germline lookup yields CDR1 SGHTA and CDR2 FQGNSA. CDR3 amino acids: CASSPGRTSYEQYF. The CDR3 DNA sequence: TGTGCCAGCAGCCCTGGACGGACCTCCTACGAGCAGTACTTC. The entire variable domain, with the rest obtained from reference TRBV7-2 and TRBJ2-7, is as follows: GAGVSQSPSNKVTEKGKDVELRCDPISGHTALYWYRQSLGQGLEFLIYFQGNSAPDKSGLPSDRFSAERTGGSVSTLTIQRTQQEDSAVYLCASSPGRTSYEQYFGPGTRLTVT.

This clonotype appeared many times. The chain links TRBV12-3 or TRBV12-4 to TRBJ1-5; TRBD1 might be the D (6 bases). This CDR3 has 15 amino acids. Trimming stripped 8 bases from V and 1 base from J, with 15 bases between. The CDR3 protein is CASRIGGASNQPQHF. In DNA, the CDR3 is TGTGCCAGCCGAATCGGGGGGGCGAGCAATCAGCCCCAGCATTTT.

This clonotype showed up just a few times. This chain connects TRBV10-1 to TRBJ1-6, with unresolved D. Per germline, CDR1 WNHNN and CDR2 SYGVQD (reference sequence). Trimming cost V 2 bases and J 6 bases, with 5 bases left between them. The CDR3 loop spans 13 amino acids. CDR3 DNA sequence: TGCGCCAGCAGTGAGACAGTTAATTCACCCCTCCACTTT. Protein sequence: CASSETVNSPLHF.

There are a few counts of this clonotype. The genes are TRBV5-5 and TRBJ1-1, with 7 positions matching TRBD1. The CDR3 has 15 residues. J lost 2 bases, V lost 4 bases, and 8 bases had no gene match. CDR1 and CDR2 from the germline V gene are SGHKS and YYEKEE (reference sequence). The CDR3 loop reads CASSLKDRYNTEAFF. For the CDR3, the DNA is TGTGCCAGCAGCCTTAAGGACAGGTATAACACTGAAGCTTTCTTT.

A few counts support this clonotype. The J gene is TRBJ2-1, the V gene TRBV6-2 or TRBV6-3; D possibly corresponds to TRBD1 (5 bases). This CDR3 is built from 16 residues. Trimming removed 4 bases at V and 0 bases at J, with 13 bases between. Looked up from germline, CDR1 is MNHEY and CDR2 is SVGEGT. This CDR3 reads CASSSRQPSSYNEQFF. CDR3 nucleotides: TGTGCCAGCAGTTCCCGACAGCCCAGCTCCTACAATGAGCAGTTCTTC.

This clonotype was recorded at least ten times. The chain combines TRBV5-4 with TRBJ2-3, with a tentative D call TRBD2 (5 bases). The CDR3 is 18 residues long. Germline lookup yields CDR1 SGHNT and CDR2 YYREEE (reference sequence). The V gene lost 0 bases and the J gene lost 5 bases, with 22 bases spanning the gap. CDR3 region: CASSLDPEGRENGDTQYF. The CDR3 DNA follows: TGTGCCAGCAGCTTGGACCCGGAAGGCCGGGAAAATGGAGATACGCAGTATTTT. The full variable domain, with the rest looked up from reference TRBV5-4 and TRBJ2-3, is ETGVTQSPTHLIKTRGQQVTLRCSSQSGHNTVSWYQQALGQGPQFIFQYYREEENGRGNFPPRFSGLQFPNYSSELNVNALELDDSALYLCASSLDPEGRENGDTQYFGPGTRLTVL.

The DNA of the CDR3 is TGTGCCAGCTCACCGGGAGGGCCCAGATCTGGAAACACCATATATTTT. This encodes CASSPGGPRSGNTIYF. The rearrangement links TRBV18 to TRBJ1-3; no clear D. Germline values: CDR1 KGHSH, CDR2 LQKENI. Deletions cut 3 bases from V and 1 base from J, with 13 bases between. CDR3 length equals 16 residues.

This clonotype was counted only a few times. The chain couples TRBV7-9 to TRBJ2-3, with 8 bases matching TRBD1. This CDR3 contains 18 residues. The V gene's germline CDR1 is SEHNR and CDR2 FQNEAQ (reference sequence). The junction had 16 bases not matched to a gene; V was cut back by 5 bases and J by 3 bases. The CDR3 loop is CASSPTWSDRGRTDTQYF. In DNA form, the CDR3 reads TGTGCCAGCAGCCCAACCTGGTCTGACAGGGGTAGGACAGATACGCAGTATTTT.

On this clonotype: The junction does not match germline at one end; this may be a read error. The chain is built from TRBV7-8 and TRBJ2-3; TRBD2 matches at 9 bases. CDR1 and CDR2 from the germline V gene are SGHVS and FQNEAQ. The CDR3 sequence is 14 residues long. CDR3 loop: CAGSPLAGTDTQYF. DNA for the CDR3: TGTGCCGGCAGCCCCCTAGCGGGGACAGATACACAGTATTTT.

The CDR3: CASSEPDRDRMNTEAFF. CDR3 bases: TGTGCCAGCAGTGAACCGGACAGAGACAGAATGAACACTGAAGCTTTCTTT. The gene calls are TRBV2 and TRBJ1-1, with D possibly being TRBD1 (6 bases). The ends were cut back, 2 bases at V and 0 bases at J, with 16 bases in the middle. Germline CDR1 is SNHLY and CDR2 is FYNNEI. This CDR3 spans 17 amino acids.

The CDR3 sequence is CASTLRRDTEAFF. In DNA, the CDR3 is TGTGCCAGCACCCTGAGGAGGGACACTGAAGCTTTCTTT. The V and J genes are TRBV6-6 and TRBJ1-1; the D is unclear. CDR3 length: 13 residues. CDR1 MNHNY and CDR2 SVGAGI come from the germline V gene (reference sequence). The V end lost 7 bases, the J end lost 3 bases, and 12 bases lay between the germline ends.

The V and J genes are TRBV29-1 and TRBJ1-1; 8 positions match TRBD1. The germline gives CDR1 SQVTM, CDR2 ANQGSEA. V was pared by 7 bases and J by 5 bases, with 9 bases of the junction left unmatched. CDR3 length: 13 residues. The CDR3 DNA reads TGCAGCGCAAAACAGGGGGGTCAGACTGAAGCTTTCTTT. Amino acids: CSAKQGGQTEAFF. The entire variable domain, with the rest obtained from reference TRBV29-1 and TRBJ1-1, is as follows: SAVISQKPSRDICQRGTSLTIQCQVDSQVTMMFWYRQQPGQSLTLIATANQGSEATYESGFVIDKFPISRPNLTFSTLTVSNMSPEDSSIYLCSAKQGGQTEAFFGQGTRLTVV.

V and J are TRBV12-3 or TRBV12-4 and TRBJ1-2; possibly TRBD1 for D (5 bases). CDR3 length equals 17 residues. V lost 5 bases and J 0 bases, leaving 19 bases between the germline ends. DNA of the CDR3: TGTGCCAGCAGTACGTGGTGGCAGGGAGGCGCTAACTATGGCTACACCTTC. Its translation: CASSTWWQGGANYGYTF.

The table lists this clonotype with a few counts. The chain carries TRBV2 and TRBJ2-1, with 7 bases matching TRBD2. The CDR3 has 13 amino acids. V trimming: 4 bases; J trimming: 5 bases; junction bases outside the gene matches: 2. Germline V lookup: CDR1 SNHLY, CDR2 FYNNEI. The CDR3 spells CASSAGLNNEQFF. The CDR3, as DNA: TGTGCCAGCAGTGCGGGACTAAACAATGAGCAGTTCTTC.

In its sample, this clonotype was seen a few times. The V gene is TRBV6-6, the J gene TRBJ1-2, with TRBD1 as a possible D gene (5 bases). The germline V gene has CDR1 MNHNY and CDR2 SVGAGI (reference sequence). The CDR3 totals 13 residues. The V end was cut by 6 bases, the J end by 3 bases, with 11 bases between. The CDR3 DNA sequence: TGTGCCAGCAGGTCTCCGGGGGACTATGGCTACACCTTC. It codes for CASRSPGDYGYTF.

V gene TRBV4-3 combines with J gene TRBJ2-1; 13 bases are shared with TRBD2. The trim removed 1 base at V and 8 bases at J, leaving 5 bases unmatched. This CDR3 has 16 amino acids. Germline CDR1 is LGHNA and CDR2 is YSLEER. CDR3 protein: CASSQVLAGGRDEQFF. The CDR3 DNA is TGCGCCAGCAGCCAAGTACTAGCGGGGGGGCGTGATGAGCAGTTCTTC.